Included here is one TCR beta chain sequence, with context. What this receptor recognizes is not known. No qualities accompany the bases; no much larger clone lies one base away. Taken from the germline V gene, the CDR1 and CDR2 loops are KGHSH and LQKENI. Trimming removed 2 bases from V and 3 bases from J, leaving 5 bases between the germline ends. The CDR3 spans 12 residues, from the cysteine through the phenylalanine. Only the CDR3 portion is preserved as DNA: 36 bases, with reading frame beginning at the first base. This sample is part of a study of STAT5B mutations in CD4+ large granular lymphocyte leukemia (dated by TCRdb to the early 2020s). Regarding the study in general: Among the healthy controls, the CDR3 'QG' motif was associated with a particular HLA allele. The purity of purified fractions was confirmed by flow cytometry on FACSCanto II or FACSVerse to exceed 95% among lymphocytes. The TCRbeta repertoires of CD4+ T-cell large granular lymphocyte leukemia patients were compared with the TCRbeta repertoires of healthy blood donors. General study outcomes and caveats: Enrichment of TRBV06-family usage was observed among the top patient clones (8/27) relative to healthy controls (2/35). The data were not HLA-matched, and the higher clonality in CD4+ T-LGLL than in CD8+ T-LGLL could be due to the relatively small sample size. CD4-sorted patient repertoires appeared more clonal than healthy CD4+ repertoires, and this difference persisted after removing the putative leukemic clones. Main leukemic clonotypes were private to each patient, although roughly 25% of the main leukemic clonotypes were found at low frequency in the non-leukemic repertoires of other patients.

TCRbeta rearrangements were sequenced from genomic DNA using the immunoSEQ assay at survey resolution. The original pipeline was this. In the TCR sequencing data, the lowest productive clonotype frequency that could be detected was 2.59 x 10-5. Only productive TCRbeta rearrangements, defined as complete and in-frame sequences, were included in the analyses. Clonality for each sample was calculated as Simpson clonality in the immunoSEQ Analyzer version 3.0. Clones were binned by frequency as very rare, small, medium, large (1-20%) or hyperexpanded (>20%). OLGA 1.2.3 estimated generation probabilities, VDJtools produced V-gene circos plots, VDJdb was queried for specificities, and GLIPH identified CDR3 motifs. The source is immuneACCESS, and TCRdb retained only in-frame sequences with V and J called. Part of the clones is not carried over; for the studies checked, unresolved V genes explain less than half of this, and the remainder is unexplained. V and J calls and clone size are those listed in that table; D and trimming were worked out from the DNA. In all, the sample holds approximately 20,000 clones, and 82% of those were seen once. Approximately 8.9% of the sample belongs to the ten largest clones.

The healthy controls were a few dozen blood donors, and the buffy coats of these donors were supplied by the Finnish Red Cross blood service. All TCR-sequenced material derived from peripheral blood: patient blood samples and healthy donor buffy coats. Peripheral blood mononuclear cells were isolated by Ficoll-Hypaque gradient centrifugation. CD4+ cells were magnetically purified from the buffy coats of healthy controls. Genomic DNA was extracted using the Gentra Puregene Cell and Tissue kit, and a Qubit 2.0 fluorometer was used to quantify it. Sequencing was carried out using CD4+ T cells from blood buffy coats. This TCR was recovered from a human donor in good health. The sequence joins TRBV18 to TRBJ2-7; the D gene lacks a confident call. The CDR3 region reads CASSPIGYEQYF. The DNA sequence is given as TGTGCCAGCTCACCAATAGGCTACGAGCAGTACTTC. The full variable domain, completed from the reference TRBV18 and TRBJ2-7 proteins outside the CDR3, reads NAGVMQNPRHLVRRRGQEARLRCSPMKGHSHVYWYRQLPEEGLKFMVYLQKENIIDESGMPKERFSAEFPKEGPSILRIQQVVRGDSAAYFCASSPIGYEQYFGPGTRLTVT.